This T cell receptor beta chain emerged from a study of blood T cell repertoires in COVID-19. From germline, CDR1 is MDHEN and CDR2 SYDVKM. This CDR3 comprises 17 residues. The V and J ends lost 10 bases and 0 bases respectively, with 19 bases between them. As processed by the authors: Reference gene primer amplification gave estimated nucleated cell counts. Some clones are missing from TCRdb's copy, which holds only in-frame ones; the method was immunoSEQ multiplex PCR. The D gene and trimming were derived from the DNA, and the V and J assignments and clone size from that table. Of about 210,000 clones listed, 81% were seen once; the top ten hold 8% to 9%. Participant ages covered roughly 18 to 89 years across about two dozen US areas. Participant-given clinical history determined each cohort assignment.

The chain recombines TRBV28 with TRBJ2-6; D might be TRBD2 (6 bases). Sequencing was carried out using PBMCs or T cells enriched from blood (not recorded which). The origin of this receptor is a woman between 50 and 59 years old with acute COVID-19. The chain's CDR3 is CATRLGAGNSGANVLTF. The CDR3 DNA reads TGTGCCACTCGACTAGGGGCAGGGAACTCTGGGGCCAACGTCCTGACTTTC. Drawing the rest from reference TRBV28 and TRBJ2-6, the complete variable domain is DVKVTQSSRYLVKRTGEKVFLECVQDMDHENMFWYRQDPGLGLRLIYFSYDVKMKEKGDIPEGYSVSREKKERFSLILESASTNQTSMYLCATRLGAGNSGANVLTFGAGSRLTVL.